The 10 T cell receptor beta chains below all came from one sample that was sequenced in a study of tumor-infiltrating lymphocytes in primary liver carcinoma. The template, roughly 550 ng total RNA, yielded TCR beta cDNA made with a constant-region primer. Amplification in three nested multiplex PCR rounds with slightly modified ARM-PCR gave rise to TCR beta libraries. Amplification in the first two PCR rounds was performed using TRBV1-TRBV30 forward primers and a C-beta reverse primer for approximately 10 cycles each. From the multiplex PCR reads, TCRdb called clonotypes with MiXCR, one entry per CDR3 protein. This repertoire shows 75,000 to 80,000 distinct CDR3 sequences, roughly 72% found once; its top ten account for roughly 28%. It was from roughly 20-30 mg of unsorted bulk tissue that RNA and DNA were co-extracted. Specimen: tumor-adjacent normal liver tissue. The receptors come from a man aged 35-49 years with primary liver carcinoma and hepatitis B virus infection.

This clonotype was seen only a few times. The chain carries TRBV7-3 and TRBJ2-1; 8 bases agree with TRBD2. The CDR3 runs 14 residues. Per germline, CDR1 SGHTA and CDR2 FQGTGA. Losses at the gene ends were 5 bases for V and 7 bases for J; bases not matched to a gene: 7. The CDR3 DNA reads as TGTGCCAGCAGCCCCAGCGGGAGTTCGAATGAGCAGTTCTTC. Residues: CASSPSGSSNEQFF.

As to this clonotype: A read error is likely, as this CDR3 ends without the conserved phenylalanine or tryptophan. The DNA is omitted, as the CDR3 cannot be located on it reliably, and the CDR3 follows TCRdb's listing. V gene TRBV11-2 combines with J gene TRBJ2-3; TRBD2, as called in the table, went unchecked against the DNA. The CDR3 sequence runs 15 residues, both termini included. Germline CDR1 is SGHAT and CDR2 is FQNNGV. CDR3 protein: CASSPGLAGPDTRYS.

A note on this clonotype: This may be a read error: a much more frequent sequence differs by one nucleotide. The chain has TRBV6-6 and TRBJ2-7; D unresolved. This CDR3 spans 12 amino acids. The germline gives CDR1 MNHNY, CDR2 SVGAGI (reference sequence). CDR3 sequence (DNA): TGTACCGGCAGTGGTAGGGTCGGCGAGCAGTACTTC. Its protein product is CTGSGRVGEQYF.

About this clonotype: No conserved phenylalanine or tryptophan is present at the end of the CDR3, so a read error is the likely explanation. The CDR3 bases are TGTGTCAGCAGCCAAGAGTTTGTTTTAGGTCGGGCGGACTACGAGCAGTACTTA. Translated, it gives CVSSQEFVLGRADYEQYL. The chain has TRBV14 and TRBJ2-7; no definite D call. This CDR3 region has 18 residues. Germline V lookup: CDR1 SGHDN, CDR2 FVKESK.

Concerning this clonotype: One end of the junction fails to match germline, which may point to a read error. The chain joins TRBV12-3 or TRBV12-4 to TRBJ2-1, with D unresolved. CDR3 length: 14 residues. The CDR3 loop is CASSLLRSYNEQLF. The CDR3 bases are TGTGCCAGTAGCCTCTTACGTTCCTACAATGAGCAGCTCTTC.

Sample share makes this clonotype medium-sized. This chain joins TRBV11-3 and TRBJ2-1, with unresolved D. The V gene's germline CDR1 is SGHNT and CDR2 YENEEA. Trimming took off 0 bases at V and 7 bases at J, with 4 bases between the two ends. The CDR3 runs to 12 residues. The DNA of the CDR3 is TGTGCCAGCAGCTTAGACTCTAATGAGCAGTTCTTC. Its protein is CASSLDSNEQFF.

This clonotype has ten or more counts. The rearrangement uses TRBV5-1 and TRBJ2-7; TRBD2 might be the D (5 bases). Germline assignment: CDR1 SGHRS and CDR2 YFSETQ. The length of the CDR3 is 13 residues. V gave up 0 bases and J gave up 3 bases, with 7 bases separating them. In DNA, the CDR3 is TGCGCCAGCAGCTTGGGACTAATCTACGAGCAGTACTTC. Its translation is CASSLGLIYEQYF.

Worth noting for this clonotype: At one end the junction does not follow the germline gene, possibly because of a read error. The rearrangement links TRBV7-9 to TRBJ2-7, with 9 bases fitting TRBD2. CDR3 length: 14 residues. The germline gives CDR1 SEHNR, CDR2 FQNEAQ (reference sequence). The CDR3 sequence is CASSLTIAGDELYF. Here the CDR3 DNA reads TGTGCCAGCAGCTTAACGATAGCGGGAGACGAGCTGTACTTC. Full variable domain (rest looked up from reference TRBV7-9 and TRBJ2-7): DTGVSQNPRHKITKRGQNVTFRCDPISEHNRLYWYRQTLGQGPEFLTYFQNEAQLEKSRLLSDRFSAERPKGSFSTLEIQRTEQGDSAMYLCASSLTIAGDELYFGPGTRLTVT.

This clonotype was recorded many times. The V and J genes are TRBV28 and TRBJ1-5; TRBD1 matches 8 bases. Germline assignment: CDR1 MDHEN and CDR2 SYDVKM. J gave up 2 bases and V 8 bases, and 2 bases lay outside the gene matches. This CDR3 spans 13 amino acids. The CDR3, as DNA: TGTGCCAGCGCGACAGGGGGCAATCAGCCCCAGCATTTT. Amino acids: CASATGGNQPQHF.

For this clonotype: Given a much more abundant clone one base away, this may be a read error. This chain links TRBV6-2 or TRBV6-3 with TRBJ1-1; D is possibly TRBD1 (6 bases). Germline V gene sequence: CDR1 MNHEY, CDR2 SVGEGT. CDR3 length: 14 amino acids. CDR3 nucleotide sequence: TGTACCAGCAGTTATTCCACAGGGCTCACTGAAGCTTTCTTT. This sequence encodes CTSSYSTGLTEAFF.